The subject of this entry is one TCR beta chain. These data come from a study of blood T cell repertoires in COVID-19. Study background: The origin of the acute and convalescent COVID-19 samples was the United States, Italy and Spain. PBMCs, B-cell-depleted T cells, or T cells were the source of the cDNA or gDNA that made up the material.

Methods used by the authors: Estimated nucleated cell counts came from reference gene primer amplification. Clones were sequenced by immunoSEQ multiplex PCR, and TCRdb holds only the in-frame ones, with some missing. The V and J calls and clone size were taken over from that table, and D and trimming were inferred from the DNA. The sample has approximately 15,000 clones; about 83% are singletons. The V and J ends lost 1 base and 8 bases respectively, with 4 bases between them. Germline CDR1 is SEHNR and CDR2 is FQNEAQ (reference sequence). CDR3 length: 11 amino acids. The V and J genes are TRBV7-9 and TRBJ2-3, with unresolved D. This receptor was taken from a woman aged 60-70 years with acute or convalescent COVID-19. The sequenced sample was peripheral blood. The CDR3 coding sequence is TGTGCCAGCAGCTTAGTCGGTACGCAGTATTTT. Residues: CASSLVGTQYF.